This passage covers 20 T cell receptor beta chains from one sample sequenced in a study of shared clonotypes between healthy human individuals. Libraries were prepared by immunoSEQ multiplex PCR; TCRdb keeps only in-frame clonotypes and omits some of them. The top ten hold roughly 0.36% of the sample, which has 2.3 million or so clones, approximately 93% seen once. The specimen sequenced was naive CD4+ T cells from PBMCs. This sample's subset: CD45RA+ positively selected. The receptors here all came from a man aged 18 to 29 in good health. Some clones in this sample may be carry-over from other donors' samples.

The CDR3 is CASSARTSGSMEQFF. DNA of the CDR3: TGTGCCAGCTCAGCGCGGACTAGCGGGAGTATGGAGCAGTTCTTC. J is TRBJ2-1 and V is TRBV18; 13 nucleotides line up with TRBD2. Looked up from germline, CDR1 is KGHSH and CDR2 is LQKENI. Trimming took 5 bases from V and 10 from J; bases not matched to a gene: 8. The CDR3 length is 15 residues.

Worth noting for this clone: This CDR3 is also generated by other DNA sequences in the sample. J is TRBJ1-1 and V is TRBV5-1, with D hard to call. CDR3 length: 11 amino acids. Germline V gene sequence: CDR1 SGHRS, CDR2 YFSETQ. The germline V and J ends were trimmed by 0 bases and 8 bases, with 5 bases remaining between them. CDR3 region: CASSLVGEAFF. CDR3 bases: TGCGCCAGCAGCTTGGTCGGGGAAGCTTTCTTT.

On this clone: Distinct nucleotide sequences in the sample also encode this CDR3. J is TRBJ1-2 and V is TRBV6-1, with unresolved D. CDR3 length equals 12 residues. The germline V gene has CDR1 MNHNS and CDR2 SASEGT. V lost 3 bases to trimming and J lost 4 bases, with 6 bases between them. The CDR3, as DNA: TGTGCCAGCAGTGAGGGGAGCTATGGCTACACCTTC. It encodes CASSEGSYGYTF.

This clone was seen a single time. V gene TRBV5-1 combines with J gene TRBJ1-4; a possible D gene is TRBD1 (5 bases). Germline CDR1 is SGHRS and CDR2 is YFSETQ. CDR3 length equals 14 residues. The V gene lost 2 bases and the J gene lost 3 bases, with 8 bases spanning the gap. CDR3 in DNA: TGCGCCAGCAGCTTCGGGGCAGCTAATGAAAAACTGTTTTTT. Encoded protein: CASSFGAANEKLFF.

This chain uses TRBV9 with TRBJ2-2; TRBD2 matches 9 bases. The junction had 6 bases not matched to a gene; V was cut back by 7 bases and J by 5 bases. This CDR3 has 14 amino acids. CDR1 is SGDLS, CDR2 YYNGEE, per germline. The CDR3 loop is CASGGLAGTGELFF. As DNA, the CDR3 is TGTGCCAGCGGGGGGCTAGCGGGAACCGGGGAGCTGTTTTTT.

This rearrangement joins TRBV28 to TRBJ2-7, with 8 bases lining up with TRBD2. J was trimmed by 0 bases and V by 1 base; bases with no gene match: 5. CDR1 is MDHEN, CDR2 SYDVKM, per germline. This CDR3 region has 16 residues. CDR3 sequence reads: CASSLFSSGSSYEQYF. The CDR3 DNA follows: TGTGCCAGCAGTTTATTTTCCAGCGGGAGCTCCTACGAGCAGTACTTC.

This clone was observed a few times. CDR3 coding DNA: TGTGCCAGCAGCCAAGGAACGAATACGGTAGGCACTGAAGCTTTCTTT. As protein: CASSQGTNTVGTEAFF. The chain combines TRBV4-2 with TRBJ1-1; no definite D call. V was trimmed by 1 base and J by 4 bases, leaving 16 bases between them. Germline V gene lookup returns CDR1 LGHNA and CDR2 YNFKEQ. The CDR3 runs 16 residues.

This clone was observed once. This sample includes further DNA sequences coding for the same CDR3. The chain has TRBV30 and TRBJ1-5; the D gene is possibly TRBD1 (6 bases). The germline V gene encodes CDR1 GTSNPN and CDR2 SVGIG (reference sequence). The CDR3 sequence is 14 residues long. Trimming stripped 0 bases from V and 5 bases from J, with 11 bases between. In nucleotides, the CDR3 is TGTGCCTGGAGTGTACAGGGTGGAGATCAGCCCCAGCATTTT. This gives the protein CAWSVQGGDQPQHF.

CDR3 amino acids: CASSGQGSSSYEQYF. The CDR3 nucleotides are TGTGCCAGCAGCGGACAGGGCTCGAGCTCCTACGAGCAGTACTTC. The V and J genes are TRBV2 and TRBJ2-7, with TRBD1 identical over 8 bases. This CDR3 is 15 amino acids long. Germline CDR1 reads SNHLY; CDR2 reads FYNNEI. Trimming at V came to 6 bases and at J to 0 bases, leaving 7 bases not matched to a gene.

The chain uses TRBV5-8 and TRBJ1-3; maybe TRBD1 (5 bases). The length of the CDR3 is 15 residues. V shed 10 bases and J shed 4 bases, with 21 bases lying between them. Germline lookup yields CDR1 SGHTS and CDR2 YDEGEE. Here the CDR3 DNA reads TGTGCCGTCCCCCCCCTGGGGGGATCAGGAAACACCATATATTTT. It codes for CAVPPLGGSGNTIYF.

The CDR3 DNA follows: TGCGCCAGCAGCCCCCCCGGGACTAGCGGCTCCTACGAGCAGTACTTC. Amino acid sequence: CASSPPGTSGSYEQYF. The V and J genes are TRBV5-1 and TRBJ2-7, with 11 nucleotides matching TRBD2. Germline CDR1 reads SGHRS; CDR2 reads YFSETQ. V was clipped by 4 bases and J by 0 bases; unmatched bases: 6. This CDR3 has 16 residues. Variable domain in full (rest from reference TRBV5-1 and TRBJ2-7): KAGVTQTPRYLIKTRGQQVTLSCSPISGHRSVSWYQQTPGQGLQFLFEYFSETQRNKGNFPGRFSGRQFSNSRSEMNVSTLELGDSALYLCASSPPGTSGSYEQYFGPGTRLTVT.

This clone was seen more than once but under ten times. The chain carries TRBV5-1 and TRBJ2-3; perhaps D is TRBD1 or TRBD2 (5 bases each). Germline V gene lookup returns CDR1 SGHRS and CDR2 YFSETQ. V was clipped by 8 bases and J by 2 bases, with 15 bases between them. The CDR3 consists of 14 residues. The CDR3 nucleotides read TGCGCCAGTACTAAGCCGGGGCCCACAGATACGCAGTATTTT. Amino acid sequence: CASTKPGPTDTQYF.

This chain joins TRBV4-3 and TRBJ2-5, with TRBD1 matching over 9 bases. The CDR3 runs to 16 residues. V lost 1 base to trimming and J lost 2 bases; unmatched junction nucleotides: 5. From germline, CDR1 is LGHNA and CDR2 YSLEER. The CDR3 spells CASSQVKGQGQETQYF. CDR3 sequence (DNA): TGCGCCAGCAGCCAAGTAAAGGGACAGGGACAAGAGACCCAGTACTTC.

The chain recombines TRBV25-1 with TRBJ2-7, with D tentatively TRBD2 (6 bases). The germline V and J ends were trimmed by 4 bases and 0 bases, with 16 bases remaining between them. This CDR3 region has 16 residues. CDR1 is MGHDK and CDR2 is SYGVNS in the germline V gene. The CDR3 DNA is TGTGCCAGCAGTGGCGCCGGGGGAGTGAGCTCCTACGAGCAGTACTTC. It is translated as CASSGAGGVSSYEQYF.

J is TRBJ1-1 and V is TRBV19; no reliable D call. Germline V gives CDR1 LNHDA, CDR2 SQIVND (reference sequence). V was shortened by 1 base and J by 4 bases, with 10 bases between the two germline ends. The CDR3 spans 14 residues. The DNA of the CDR3 is TGTGCCAGTAGTATAGGACTCCGGGCCACTGAAGCTTTCTTT. The encoded protein is CASSIGLRATEAFF.

This chain uses TRBV28 with TRBJ2-1; D ambiguous. Germline assignment: CDR1 MDHEN and CDR2 SYDVKM. Trimming pared 6 bases from V and 3 bases from J, leaving 9 bases between. This CDR3 is 13 amino acids long. The CDR3 DNA is TGTGCCAGCAGGCCCAGTTTCTACAATGAGCAGTTCTTC. Residues: CASRPSFYNEQFF.

V and J are TRBV6-6 and TRBJ2-7, with D perhaps matching TRBD1 (6 bases). Between the trimmed V and J ends, which lost 6 bases and 0 bases, there was a span of 12 bases. The CDR3 sequence is 14 residues long. The germline V gene encodes CDR1 MNHNY and CDR2 SVGAGI (reference sequence). CDR3 amino acids: CASSTTGLSYEQYF. The CDR3 nucleotides read TGTGCCAGCAGCACTACAGGGCTCTCCTACGAGCAGTACTTC.

The rearrangement joins TRBV5-4 to TRBJ2-7; no reliable D call. The length of the CDR3 is 12 residues. The germline V and J ends were trimmed by 0 bases and 6 bases, with 7 bases remaining between them. The germline CDR1 and CDR2 sequences are SGHNT and YYREEE (reference sequence). CDR3 sequence reads: CASSLVVGEQYF. The CDR3, as DNA: TGTGCCAGCAGCTTGGTTGTCGGCGAGCAGTACTTC.

The chain employs TRBV5-1 and TRBJ2-1; the match to TRBD2 covers 9 bases. V lost 2 bases to trimming and J lost 16 bases; unmatched junction nucleotides: 10. Germline assignment: CDR1 SGHRS and CDR2 YFSETQ. CDR3 size: 13 residues. This chain's CDR3 is CASSLSLAGVEFF. CDR3 DNA sequence: TGCGCCAGCAGCTTATCTTTAGCGGGAGTCGAATTCTTC.

The V and J genes are TRBV11-2 and TRBJ2-2; no reliable D call. Germline-derived CDR1 and CDR2 are SGHAT and FQNNGV. V was trimmed by 5 bases and J by 3 bases, leaving 10 bases between them. There are 14 residues in the CDR3. In nucleotides, the CDR3 is TGTGCCAGCAGCCCATACGTGGACACCGGGGAGCTGTTTTTT. Translated, it gives CASSPYVDTGELFF.